The clone carrying this T cell receptor beta chain was seen repeatedly, ten times or more. TCRdb itself ran the 5' RACE reads through MiXCR, one entry per CDR3 protein. This sample has about 160,000 distinct CDR3 sequences; around 7.2% occur once, and the top ten carry about 2.5%. The data were obtained in a study of T cells after yellow fever vaccination. The TCR comes from a young man who received the YFV17D yellow fever vaccine. The sample was CD4+ T cells sorted from PBMCs, taken 4 to 5 days after the first yellow fever vaccination.

CDR3 in DNA: TGCGCCAGCAGCACAGAGGGGCAAGAGACCCAGTACTTC. Protein sequence: CASSTEGQETQYF. The J gene is TRBJ2-5, the V gene TRBV5-1; D tentatively fits TRBD1 or TRBD2 (5 bases each). Trimming cost V 4 bases and J 2 bases, with 9 bases left between them. This CDR3 region has 13 residues. The V gene's germline CDR1 is SGHRS and CDR2 YFSETQ.